These 7 T cell receptor beta chains were sequenced from one sample in a study of cytomegalovirus exposure and HLA in healthy donors. Amplification used 60 Vbeta primers and 13 Jbeta primers. The repertoire was sequenced with immunoSEQ multiplex PCR; TCRdb's copy has only in-frame clones and lacks some. The table shows roughly 150,000 clones, with roughly 80% occurring only once. Sample: PBMCs. Receptors originate from a middle-aged woman in good health and CMV-seropositive.

The chain combines TRBV28 with TRBJ1-1; D is unresolved. Germline V gene data show CDR1 as MDHEN and CDR2 as SYDVKM. Trimming pared 2 bases from V and 10 bases from J, leaving 14 bases between. The CDR3 spans 13 residues. Written as DNA, the CDR3 is TGTGCCAGCAGTTTACATGACCCCGGAGGAGCTTTCTTT. It codes for CASSLHDPGGAFF.

The rearrangement uses TRBV5-6 and TRBJ1-3; D gene ambiguous. Looked up from germline, CDR1 is SGHDT and CDR2 is YYEEEE. The CDR3 is made up of 13 amino acids. The V end was cut by 7 bases, the J end by 4 bases, with 12 bases between. The CDR3 coding sequence is TGTGCCAGCCTACTTTGGGAGGGAAACACCATATATTTT. Protein product: CASLLWEGNTIYF.

This rearrangement joins TRBV28 to TRBJ2-1; 12 nucleotides match TRBD2. This CDR3 has 14 amino acids. The J segment lost 8 bases and the V segment lost 6 bases, leaving 5 bases of the junction unmatched. Per the germline V gene, CDR1 is MDHEN and CDR2 is SYDVKM. CDR3 sequence: CASRLLAGGHEQFF. The CDR3 coding sequence is TGTGCCAGCAGATTGCTAGCGGGGGGGCATGAGCAGTTCTTC.

This sequence joins TRBV28 and TRBJ1-4; 7 bases match TRBD1. V shed 4 bases and J 2 bases; nucleotides not matched to a gene: 13. In germline, CDR1 is MDHEN, CDR2 SYDVKM. The length of the CDR3 is 18 residues. CDR3 sequence reads: CASSSYHHDRATNEKLFF. CDR3 in DNA: TGTGCCAGCAGTTCTTACCACCACGACAGGGCCACTAATGAAAAACTGTTTTTT.

This clone occurred a few times. The rearrangement links TRBV28 to TRBJ1-5; 8 nucleotides line up with TRBD1. Trimming cost V 6 bases and J 4 bases; bases outside gene matches: 8. Germline loops: CDR1 MDHEN, CDR2 SYDVKM. CDR3 length: 15 amino acids. Here the CDR3 reads CASSQQGALNQPQHF. CDR3 DNA sequence: TGTGCCAGCAGCCAGCAGGGGGCCCTTAATCAGCCCCAGCATTTT.

The V call is TRBV15, the J call TRBJ1-5, with unresolved D. Germline V gives CDR1 LNHNV, CDR2 YYDKDF (reference sequence). Trimming stripped 5 bases from V and 5 bases from J, with 10 bases between. This CDR3 region has 13 residues. In DNA form, the CDR3 reads TGTGCCACCAGCGGACTTTTCCATCAGCCCCAGCATTTT. Its translation is CATSGLFHQPQHF. The full variable domain, rest sourced from reference TRBV15 and TRBJ1-5, is DAMVIQNPRYQVTQFGKPVTLSCSQTLNHNVMYWYQQKSSQAPKLLFHYYDKDFNNEADTPDNFQSRRPNTSFCFLDIRSPGLGDTAMYLCATSGLFHQPQHFGDGTRLSIL.

The chain uses TRBV9 and TRBJ1-3; 7 positions agree with TRBD1. This CDR3 is 16 amino acids long. Trimming removed 3 bases from V and 0 bases from J; junction bases left unmatched: 6. CDR1 SGDLS and CDR2 YYNGEE come from the germline V gene. The DNA of the CDR3 is TGTGCCAGCAGCGGCGCCGGGACAGCCTCTGGAAACACCATATATTTT. Translating it yields CASSGAGTASGNTIYF.